This T cell receptor (beta chain) was captured by sequencing in a study of tumor-infiltrating lymphocytes in primary liver carcinoma. This CDR3 comprises 12 residues. Germline V gives CDR1 SQVTM, CDR2 ANQGSEA. TCR beta cDNA came from 400 to 500 ng total RNA, primed with a constant-region primer. Libraries for TCR beta were built through three nested multiplex PCR rounds, which together made up a slightly modified ARM-PCR procedure. TRBV1-TRBV30 forward primers and a C-beta reverse primer were used in the first two PCR rounds, which each ran for ten to eleven cycles. TCRdb itself ran the multiplex PCR reads through MiXCR, one entry per CDR3 protein. Of 50,000 to 70,000 distinct CDR3 sequences listed, less than 75% are singletons. Turning to this clonotype: One junction end does not reproduce the germline sequence, and a read error may be involved.

Joint extraction of RNA and DNA used roughly 19-31 mg of bulk tissue that was unsorted. Treatment of the patients' primary liver carcinoma consisted of surgical resection. Five distinct regions per tumor were sampled. The source is a man between 40 and 49 years old with primary liver carcinoma and hepatitis B virus infection. The chain uses TRBV29-1 and TRBJ2-1, with D possibly TRBD1 on 7 matching bases. The specimen was liver tumor tissue from sampling region 2. Subset: tumor region T2, inferior pole. The CDR3 nucleotides read TGTAGTATCCGACAGGGAGGCAATGAGCAGTTCTTC. It specifies CSIRQGGNEQFF.